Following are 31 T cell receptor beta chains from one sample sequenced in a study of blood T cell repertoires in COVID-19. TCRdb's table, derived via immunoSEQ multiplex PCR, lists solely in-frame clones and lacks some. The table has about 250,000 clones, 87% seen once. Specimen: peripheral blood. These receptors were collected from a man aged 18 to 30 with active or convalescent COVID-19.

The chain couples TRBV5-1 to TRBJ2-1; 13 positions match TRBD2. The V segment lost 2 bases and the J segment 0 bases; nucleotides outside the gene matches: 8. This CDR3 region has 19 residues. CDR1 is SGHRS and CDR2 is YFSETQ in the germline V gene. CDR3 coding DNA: TGCGCCAGCAGCTTTATGACTAGCGGGGGGACCAGCTCCTACAATGAGCAGTTCTTC. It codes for CASSFMTSGGTSSYNEQFF.

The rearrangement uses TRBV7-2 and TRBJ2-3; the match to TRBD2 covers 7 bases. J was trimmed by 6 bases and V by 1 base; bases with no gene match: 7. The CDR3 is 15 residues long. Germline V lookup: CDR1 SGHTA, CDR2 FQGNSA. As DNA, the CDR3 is TGTGCCAGCAGCTTAGATGGTATGGGGGGGGATACGCAGTATTTT. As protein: CASSLDGMGGDTQYF.

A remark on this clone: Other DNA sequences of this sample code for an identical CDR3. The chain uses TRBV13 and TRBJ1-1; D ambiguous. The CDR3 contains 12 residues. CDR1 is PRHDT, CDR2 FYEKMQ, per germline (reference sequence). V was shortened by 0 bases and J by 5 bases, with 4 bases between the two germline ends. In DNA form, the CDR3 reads TGTGCCAGCAGCTTAGGCCGGACTGAAGCTTTCTTT. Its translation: CASSLGRTEAFF.

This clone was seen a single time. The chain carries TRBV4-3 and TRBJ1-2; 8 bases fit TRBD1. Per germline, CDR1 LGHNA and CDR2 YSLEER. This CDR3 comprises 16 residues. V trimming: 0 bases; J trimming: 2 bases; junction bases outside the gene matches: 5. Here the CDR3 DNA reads TGCGCCAGCAGCCAAGAGGGCAGGGGGCAGAACTATGGCTACACCTTC. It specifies CASSQEGRGQNYGYTF.

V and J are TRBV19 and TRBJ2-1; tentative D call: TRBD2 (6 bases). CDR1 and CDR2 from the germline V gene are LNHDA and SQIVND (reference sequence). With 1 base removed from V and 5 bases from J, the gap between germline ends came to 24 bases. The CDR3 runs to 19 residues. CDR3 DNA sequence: TGTGCCAGTAGTATAGCCCACCGGACTCGACTAGTAGGAAACAATGAGCAGTTCTTC. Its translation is CASSIAHRTRLVGNNEQFF.

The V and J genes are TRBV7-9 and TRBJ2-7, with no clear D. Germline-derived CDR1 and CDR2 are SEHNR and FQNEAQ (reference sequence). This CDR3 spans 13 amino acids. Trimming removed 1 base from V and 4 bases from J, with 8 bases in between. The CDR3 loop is CASSLGPLYEQYF. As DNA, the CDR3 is TGTGCCAGCAGCTTAGGCCCCCTATACGAGCAGTACTTC.

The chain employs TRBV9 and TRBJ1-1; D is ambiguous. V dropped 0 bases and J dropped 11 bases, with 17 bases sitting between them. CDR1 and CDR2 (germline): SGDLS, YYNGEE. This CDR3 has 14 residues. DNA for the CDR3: TGTGCCAGCAGCGTAGCTGACCACACTAGGAGGGCTTTCTTT. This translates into CASSVADHTRRAFF.

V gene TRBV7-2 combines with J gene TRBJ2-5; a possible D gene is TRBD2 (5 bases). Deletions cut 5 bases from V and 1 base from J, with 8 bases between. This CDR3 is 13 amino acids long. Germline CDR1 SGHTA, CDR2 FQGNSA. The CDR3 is CASSPSPQETQYF. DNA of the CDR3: TGTGCCAGCAGCCCTAGCCCCCAAGAGACCCAGTACTTC.

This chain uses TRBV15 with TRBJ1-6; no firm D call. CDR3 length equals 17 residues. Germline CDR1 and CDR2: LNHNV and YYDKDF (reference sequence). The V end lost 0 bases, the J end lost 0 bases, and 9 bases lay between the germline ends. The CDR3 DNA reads TGTGCCACCAGCAGAGATATCTCGAGCTCCTATAATTCACCCCTCCACTTT. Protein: CATSRDISSSYNSPLHF.

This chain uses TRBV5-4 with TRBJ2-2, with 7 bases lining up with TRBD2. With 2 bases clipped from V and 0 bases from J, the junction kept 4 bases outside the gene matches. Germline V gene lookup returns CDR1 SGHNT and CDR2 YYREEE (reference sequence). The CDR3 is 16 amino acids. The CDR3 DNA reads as TGTGCCAGCAGCTTTTGGGACTACGCGAACACCGGGGAGCTGTTTTTT. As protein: CASSFWDYANTGELFF.

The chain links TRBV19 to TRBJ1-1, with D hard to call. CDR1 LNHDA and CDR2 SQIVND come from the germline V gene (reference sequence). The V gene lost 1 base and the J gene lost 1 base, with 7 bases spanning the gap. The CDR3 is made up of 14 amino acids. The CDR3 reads CASSIAPGNTEAFF. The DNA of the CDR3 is TGTGCCAGTAGTATAGCGCCAGGGAACACTGAAGCTTTCTTT.

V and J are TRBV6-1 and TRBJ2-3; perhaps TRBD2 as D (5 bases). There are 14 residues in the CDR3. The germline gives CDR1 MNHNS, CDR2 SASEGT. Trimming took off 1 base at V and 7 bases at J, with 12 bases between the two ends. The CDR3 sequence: CASSEGPGMNTQYF. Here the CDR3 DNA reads TGTGCCAGCAGTGAAGGGCCGGGAATGAATACGCAGTATTTT.

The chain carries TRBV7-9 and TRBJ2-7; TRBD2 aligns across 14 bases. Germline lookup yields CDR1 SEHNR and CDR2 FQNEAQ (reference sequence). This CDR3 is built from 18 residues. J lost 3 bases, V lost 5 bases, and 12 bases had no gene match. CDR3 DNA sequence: TGTGCCAGCAGCAGCCGGGACAAGGGACTAGCGGGAGACTACGAGCAGTACTTC. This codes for CASSSRDKGLAGDYEQYF.

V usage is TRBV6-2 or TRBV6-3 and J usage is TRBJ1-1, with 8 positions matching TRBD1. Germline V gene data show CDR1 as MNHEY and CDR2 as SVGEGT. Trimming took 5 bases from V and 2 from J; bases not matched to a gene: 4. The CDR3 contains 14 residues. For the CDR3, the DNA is TGTGCCAGCAGTACGCAGGGGGCAAACACTGAAGCTTTCTTT. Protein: CASSTQGANTEAFF.

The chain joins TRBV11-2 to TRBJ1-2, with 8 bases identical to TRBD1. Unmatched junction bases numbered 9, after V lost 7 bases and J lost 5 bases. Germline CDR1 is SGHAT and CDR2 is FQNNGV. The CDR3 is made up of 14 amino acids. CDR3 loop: CASKTGTGHYGYTF. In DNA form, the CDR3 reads TGTGCCAGCAAAACCGGGACAGGCCATTATGGCTACACCTTC. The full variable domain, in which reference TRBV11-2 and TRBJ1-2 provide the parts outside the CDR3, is EAGVAQSPRYKIIEKRQSVAFWCNPISGHATLYWYQQILGQGPKLLIQFQNNGVVDDSQLPKDRFSAERLKGVDSTLKIQPAKLEDSAVYLCASKTGTGHYGYTFGSGTRLTVV.

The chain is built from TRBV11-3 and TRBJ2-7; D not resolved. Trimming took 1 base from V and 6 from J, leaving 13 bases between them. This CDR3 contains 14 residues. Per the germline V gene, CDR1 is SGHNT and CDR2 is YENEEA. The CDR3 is CASSLGPSSGEQYF. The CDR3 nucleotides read TGTGCCAGCAGCTTAGGCCCTTCATCGGGCGAGCAGTACTTC. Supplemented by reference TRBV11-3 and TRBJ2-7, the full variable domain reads EAGVVQSPRYKIIEKKQPVAFWCNPISGHNTLYWYLQNLGQGPELLIRYENEEAVDDSQLPKDRFSAERLKGVDSTLKIQPAELGDSAVYLCASSLGPSSGEQYFGPGTRLTVT.

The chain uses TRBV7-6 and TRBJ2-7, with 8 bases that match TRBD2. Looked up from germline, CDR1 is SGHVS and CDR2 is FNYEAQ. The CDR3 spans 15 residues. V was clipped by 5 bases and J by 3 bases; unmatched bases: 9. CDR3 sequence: CASSPTPGRVYEQYF. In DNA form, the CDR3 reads TGTGCCAGCAGCCCAACTCCCGGGAGGGTCTACGAGCAGTACTTC.

CDR3 sequence reads: CASSYRGPDTEAFF. CDR3 in DNA: TGTGCCAGCAGCTACAGGGGGCCGGACACTGAAGCTTTCTTT. V usage is TRBV7-3 and J usage is TRBJ1-1, with 9 bases identical to TRBD1. Germline V gene lookup returns CDR1 SGHTA and CDR2 FQGTGA. The CDR3 covers 14 residues. The V segment lost 4 bases and the J segment 3 bases; nucleotides outside the gene matches: 3.

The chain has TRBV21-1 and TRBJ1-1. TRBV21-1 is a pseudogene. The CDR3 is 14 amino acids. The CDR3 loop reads CASSKGGGLTEAFF. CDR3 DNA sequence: TGTGCCAGCAGCAAAGGAGGTGGATTGACTGAAGCTTTCTTT.

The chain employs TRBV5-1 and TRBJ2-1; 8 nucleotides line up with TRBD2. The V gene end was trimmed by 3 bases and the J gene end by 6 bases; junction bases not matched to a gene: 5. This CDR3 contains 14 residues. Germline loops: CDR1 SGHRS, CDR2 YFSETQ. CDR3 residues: CASSSGGFTNEQFF. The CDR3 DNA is TGCGCCAGCAGCTCGGGGGGGTTCACCAATGAGCAGTTCTTC.

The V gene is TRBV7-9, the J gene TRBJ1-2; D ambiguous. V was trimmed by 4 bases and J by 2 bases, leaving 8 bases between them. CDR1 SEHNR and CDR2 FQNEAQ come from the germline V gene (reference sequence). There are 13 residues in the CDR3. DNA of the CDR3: TGTGCCAGCAGCTCCCCCCTAAACTATGGCTACACCTTC. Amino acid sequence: CASSSPLNYGYTF.

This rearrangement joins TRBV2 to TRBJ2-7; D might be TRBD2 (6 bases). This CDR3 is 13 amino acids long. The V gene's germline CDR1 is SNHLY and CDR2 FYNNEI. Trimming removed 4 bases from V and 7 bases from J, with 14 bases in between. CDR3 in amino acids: CASSVLREVEQYF. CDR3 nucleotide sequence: TGTGCCAGCAGTGTATTGAGGGAGGTGGAGCAGTACTTC. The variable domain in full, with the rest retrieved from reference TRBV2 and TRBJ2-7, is EPEVTQTPSHQVTQMGQEVILRCVPISNHLYFYWYRQILGQKVEFLVSFYNNEISEKSEIFDDQFSVERPDGSNFTLKIRSTKLEDSAMYFCASSVLREVEQYFGPGTRLTVT.

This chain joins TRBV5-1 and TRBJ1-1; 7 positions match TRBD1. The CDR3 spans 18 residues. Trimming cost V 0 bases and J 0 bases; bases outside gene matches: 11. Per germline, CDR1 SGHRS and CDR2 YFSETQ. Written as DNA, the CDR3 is TGCGCCAGCAGCTTGGAAGGGGGCAAGAGGGTGTTGAACACTGAAGCTTTCTTT. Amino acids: CASSLEGGKRVLNTEAFF.

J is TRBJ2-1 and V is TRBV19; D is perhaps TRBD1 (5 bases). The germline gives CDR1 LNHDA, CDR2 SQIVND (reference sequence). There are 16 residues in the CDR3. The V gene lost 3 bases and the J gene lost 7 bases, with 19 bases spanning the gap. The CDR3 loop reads CASSIYLRDRTNEQFF. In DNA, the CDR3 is TGTGCCAGTAGTATTTATCTCAGGGATAGGACAAATGAGCAGTTCTTC.

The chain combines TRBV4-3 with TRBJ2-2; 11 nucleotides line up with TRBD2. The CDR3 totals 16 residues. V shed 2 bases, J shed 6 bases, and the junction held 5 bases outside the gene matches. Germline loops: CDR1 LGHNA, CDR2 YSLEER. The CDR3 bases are TGCGCCAGCAGCCAAAGGCTAGCGGGAGGTTCCGGGGAGCTGTTTTTT. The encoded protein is CASSQRLAGGSGELFF.

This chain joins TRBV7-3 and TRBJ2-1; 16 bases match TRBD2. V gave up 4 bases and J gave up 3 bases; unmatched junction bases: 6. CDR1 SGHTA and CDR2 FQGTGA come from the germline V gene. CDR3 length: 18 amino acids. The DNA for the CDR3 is TGTGCCAGCAGCTCCGGGACTAGCGGGAGGGCCCTCTACAATGAGCAGTTCTTC. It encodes CASSSGTSGRALYNEQFF.

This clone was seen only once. The CDR3 nucleotides are TGTGCCAGCAGCAACGGAGATGAGCAGTTCTTC. Translating it yields CASSNGDEQFF. The chain carries TRBV7-9 and TRBJ2-1; D gene uncertain. The V gene lost 5 bases and the J gene lost 8 bases, with 7 bases spanning the gap. This CDR3 comprises 11 residues. Per germline, CDR1 SEHNR and CDR2 FQNEAQ (reference sequence).

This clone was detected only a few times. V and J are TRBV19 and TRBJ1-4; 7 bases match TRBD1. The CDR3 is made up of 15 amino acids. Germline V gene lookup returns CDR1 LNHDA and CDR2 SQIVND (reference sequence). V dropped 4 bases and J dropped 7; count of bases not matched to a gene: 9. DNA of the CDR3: TGTGCCAGTAGTACATCCAAGGGGGCGTCTGAAAAACTGTTTTTT. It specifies CASSTSKGASEKLFF.

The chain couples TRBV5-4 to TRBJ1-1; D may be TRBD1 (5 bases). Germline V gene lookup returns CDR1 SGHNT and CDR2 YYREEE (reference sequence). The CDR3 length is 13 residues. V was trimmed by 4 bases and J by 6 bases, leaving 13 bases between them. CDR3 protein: CASSPPGGAEAFF. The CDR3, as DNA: TGTGCCAGCAGCCCCCCCGGGGGGGCTGAAGCTTTCTTT.

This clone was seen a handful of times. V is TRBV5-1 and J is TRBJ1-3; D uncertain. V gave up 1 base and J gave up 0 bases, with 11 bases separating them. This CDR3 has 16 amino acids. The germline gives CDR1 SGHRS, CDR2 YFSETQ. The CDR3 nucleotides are TGCGCCAGCAGCTTGACCGGGTCGATCTCTGGAAACACCATATATTTT. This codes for CASSLTGSISGNTIYF.

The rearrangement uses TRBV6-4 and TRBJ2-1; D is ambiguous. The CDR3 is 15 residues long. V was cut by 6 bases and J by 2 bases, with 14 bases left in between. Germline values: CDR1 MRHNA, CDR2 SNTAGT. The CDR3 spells CASSTPRIPYNEQFF. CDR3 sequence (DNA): TGTGCCAGCAGCACTCCGCGGATCCCCTACAATGAGCAGTTCTTC.